These 9 T cell receptor beta chains were sequenced from one sample in a study of identical twins. Each CDR3 protein is one row after TCRdb ran MiXCR on the 5' RACE reads. The sample contains under 250,000 distinct CDR3 sequences, approximately 6.8% of which appear only once. Another study also made use of these data, one on yellow fever vaccine responses in identical twins.

The sequenced material came from CD8+ T cells sorted from blood. These receptor sequences come from a young woman in good health.

CDR3 residues: CSVVGTDTQYF. The CDR3 DNA reads TGCAGCGTTGTTGGCACAGATACGCAGTATTTT. V is TRBV29-1 and J is TRBJ2-3; D gene uncertain. Germline V lookup: CDR1 SQVTM, CDR2 ANQGSEA. The CDR3 runs to 11 residues. With 4 bases removed from V and 1 base from J, the gap between germline ends came to 3 bases.

This clonotype was seen only a few times. V is TRBV9 and J is TRBJ2-3; D gene ambiguous. The germline CDR1 and CDR2 sequences are SGDLS and YYNGEE. Trimming took 3 bases from V and 4 from J, leaving 12 bases between them. The CDR3 totals 14 residues. CDR3 amino acids: CASSADLPADTQYF. The CDR3 bases are TGTGCCAGCAGCGCGGACCTCCCGGCAGATACGCAGTATTTT.

J is TRBJ2-7 and V is TRBV7-9; 8 nucleotides line up with TRBD1. V was clipped by 5 bases and J by 4 bases; unmatched bases: 16. The CDR3 is made up of 17 amino acids. Germline V gene lookup returns CDR1 SEHNR and CDR2 FQNEAQ (reference sequence). The CDR3 DNA sequence: TGTGCCAGCAGCCCGGGGACAGGTTCCCAGTTTTTGTACGAGCAGTACGTC. It codes for CASSPGTGSQFLYEQYV.

The V call is TRBV20-1, the J call TRBJ2-5; perhaps TRBD1 as D (5 bases). Germline values: CDR1 DFQATT, CDR2 SNEGSKA (reference sequence). V gave up 4 bases and J gave up 0 bases, with 9 bases separating them. CDR3 size: 13 residues. CDR3 nucleotide sequence: TGCAGTGCTACGACAGCGTACCAAGAGACCCAGTACTTC. The encoded protein is CSATTAYQETQYF.

This clonotype was observed a few times. J is TRBJ2-5 and V is TRBV3-1, with unresolved D. The germline V gene encodes CDR1 LGHDT and CDR2 YNNKEL (reference sequence). V was pared by 3 bases and J by 4 bases, with 6 bases between. The CDR3 is 12 residues long. CDR3: CASSHPRETQYF. The CDR3 coding sequence is TGTGCCAGCAGCCATCCTCGAGAGACCCAGTACTTC.

Ten or more counts support this clonotype. The chain carries TRBV7-7 and TRBJ2-3; D is unresolved. The germline CDR1 and CDR2 sequences are SSHAT and FNYEAQ (reference sequence). The V end lost 4 bases, the J end lost 2 bases, and 10 bases lay between the germline ends. The CDR3 consists of 14 residues. The CDR3 DNA sequence: TGTGCCAGCAGCTCGAACCTGAACACAGATACGCAGTATTTT. It translates to CASSSNLNTDTQYF.

The rearrangement joins TRBV7-6 to TRBJ2-7, with D hard to call. The V gene's germline CDR1 is SGHVS and CDR2 FNYEAQ. This CDR3 contains 12 residues. V gave up 3 bases and J gave up 5 bases, with 8 bases separating them. The CDR3 nucleotides are TGTGCCAGCAGCTTGGGTGCGAACGAGCAGTACTTC. This sequence encodes CASSLGANEQYF.

This clonotype came up a few times. V and J are TRBV7-9 and TRBJ1-5; no reliable D call. This CDR3 spans 13 amino acids. The germline V gene encodes CDR1 SEHNR and CDR2 FQNEAQ (reference sequence). Trimming took off 5 bases at V and 5 bases at J, with 10 bases between the two ends. The CDR3 loop is CASSPREDQPQHF. DNA of the CDR3: TGTGCCAGCAGCCCCCGCGAGGATCAGCCCCAGCATTTT.

This clonotype was recorded many times. The gene calls are TRBV29-1 and TRBJ2-1; 8 positions match TRBD2. V shed 6 bases and J 7 bases; nucleotides not matched to a gene: 8. The CDR3 totals 13 residues. Germline V gene lookup returns CDR1 SQVTM and CDR2 ANQGSEA. The CDR3 loop is CSVYREGLNEQFF. Written as DNA, the CDR3 is TGCAGCGTGTACCGGGAGGGCCTAAATGAGCAGTTCTTC.